The present T cell receptor (beta chain) was sequenced within a study of cytomegalovirus exposure and HLA in healthy donors. CDR1 and CDR2 (germline): SGHTA, FQGNSA. The CDR3 runs 17 residues. After removal of 0 bases from V and 6 bases from J, the junction contained 9 bases not matched to a gene. 60 Vbeta and 13 Jbeta primers were used in PCR. Repertoires were generated with immunoSEQ multiplex PCR, while TCRdb's copy carries only in-frame clones and drops some. The data contain around 200,000 clones, around nine tenths of them singletons. The count of this clone is one. The sequenced material came from PBMCs. The chain has TRBV7-2 and TRBJ2-3; 10 bases fit TRBD1. This TCR derives from a woman aged 18-29 years in good health and CMV-seronegative. CDR3: CASSLAAPGQGLDTQYF. For the CDR3, the DNA is TGTGCCAGCAGCTTAGCGGCCCCGGGACAGGGGTTGGATACGCAGTATTTT.